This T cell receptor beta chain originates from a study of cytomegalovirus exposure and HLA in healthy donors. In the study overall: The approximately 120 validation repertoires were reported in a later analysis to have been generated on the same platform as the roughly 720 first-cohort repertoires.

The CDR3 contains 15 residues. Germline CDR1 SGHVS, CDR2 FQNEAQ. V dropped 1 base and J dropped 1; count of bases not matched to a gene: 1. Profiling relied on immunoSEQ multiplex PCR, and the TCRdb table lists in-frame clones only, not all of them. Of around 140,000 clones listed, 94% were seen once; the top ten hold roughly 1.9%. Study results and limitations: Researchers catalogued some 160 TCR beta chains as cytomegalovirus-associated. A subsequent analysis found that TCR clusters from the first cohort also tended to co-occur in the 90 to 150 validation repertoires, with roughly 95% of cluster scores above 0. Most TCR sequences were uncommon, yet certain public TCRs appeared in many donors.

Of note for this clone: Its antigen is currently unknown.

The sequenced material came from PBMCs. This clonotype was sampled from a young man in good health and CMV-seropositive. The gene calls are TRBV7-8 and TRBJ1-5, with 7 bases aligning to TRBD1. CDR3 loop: CASSLEQGSNQPQHF. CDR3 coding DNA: TGTGCCAGCAGCTTAGAACAGGGGAGCAATCAGCCCCAGCATTTT.